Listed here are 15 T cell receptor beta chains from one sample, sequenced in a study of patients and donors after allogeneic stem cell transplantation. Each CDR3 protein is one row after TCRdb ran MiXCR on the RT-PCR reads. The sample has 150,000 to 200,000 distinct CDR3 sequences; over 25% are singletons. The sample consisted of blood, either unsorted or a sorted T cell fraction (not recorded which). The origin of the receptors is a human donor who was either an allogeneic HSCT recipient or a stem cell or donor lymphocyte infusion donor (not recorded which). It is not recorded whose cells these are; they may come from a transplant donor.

The CDR3 loop reads CASSGGLYNEQFF. In nucleotides, the CDR3 is TGTGCCAGCAGTGGCGGGCTGTACAATGAGCAGTTCTTC. The rearrangement links TRBV25-1 to TRBJ2-1; weak D call: TRBD2 (5 bases). Trimming took off 4 bases at V and 4 bases at J, with 8 bases between the two ends. CDR3 length: 13 residues. Germline assignment: CDR1 MGHDK and CDR2 SYGVNS.

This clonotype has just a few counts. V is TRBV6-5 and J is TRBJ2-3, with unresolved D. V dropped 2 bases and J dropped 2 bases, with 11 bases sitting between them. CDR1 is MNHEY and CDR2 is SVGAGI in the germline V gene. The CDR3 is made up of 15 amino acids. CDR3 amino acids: CASSYRGKNTDTQYF. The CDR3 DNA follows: TGTGCCAGCAGTTACCGTGGAAAGAACACAGATACGCAGTATTTT.

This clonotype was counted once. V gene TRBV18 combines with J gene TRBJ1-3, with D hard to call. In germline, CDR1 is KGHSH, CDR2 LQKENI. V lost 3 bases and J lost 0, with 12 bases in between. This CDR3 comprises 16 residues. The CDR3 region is CASSPYDSSSGNTIYF. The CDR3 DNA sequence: TGTGCCAGCTCACCCTATGACTCGAGCTCTGGAAACACCATATATTTT.

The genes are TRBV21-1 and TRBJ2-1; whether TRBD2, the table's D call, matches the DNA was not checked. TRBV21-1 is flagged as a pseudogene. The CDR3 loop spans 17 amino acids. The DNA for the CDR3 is TGTGCCAGCAGCAAAGTAGGCTCCCCGACTGTGATAAATGAGCAGTTCTTC. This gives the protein CASSKVGSPTVINEQFF.

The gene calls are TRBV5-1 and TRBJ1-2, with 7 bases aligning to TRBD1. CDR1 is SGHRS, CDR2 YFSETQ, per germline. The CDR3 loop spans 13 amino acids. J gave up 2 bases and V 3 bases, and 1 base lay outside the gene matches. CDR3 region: CASSSTGNYGYTF. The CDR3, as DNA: TGCGCCAGCAGCTCGACAGGGAACTATGGCTACACCTTC.

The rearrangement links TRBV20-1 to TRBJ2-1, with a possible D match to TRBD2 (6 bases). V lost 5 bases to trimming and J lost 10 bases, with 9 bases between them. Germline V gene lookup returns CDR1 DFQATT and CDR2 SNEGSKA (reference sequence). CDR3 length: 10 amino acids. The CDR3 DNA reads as TGCAGTGCTTTCCGGGGGGAGCAGTTCTTC. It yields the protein CSAFRGEQFF.

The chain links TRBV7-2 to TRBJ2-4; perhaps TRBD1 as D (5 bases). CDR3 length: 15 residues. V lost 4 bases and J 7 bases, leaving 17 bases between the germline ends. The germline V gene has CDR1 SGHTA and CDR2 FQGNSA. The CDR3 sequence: CASSSRAGIGNIQYF. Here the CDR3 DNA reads TGTGCCAGCAGCTCAAGGGCAGGGATCGGGAACATTCAGTACTTC.

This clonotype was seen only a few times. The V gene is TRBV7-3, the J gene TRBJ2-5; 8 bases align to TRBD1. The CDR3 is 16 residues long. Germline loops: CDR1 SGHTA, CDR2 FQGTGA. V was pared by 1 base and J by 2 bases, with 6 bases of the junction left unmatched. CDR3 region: CASSLRKDRDQETQYF. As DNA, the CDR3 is TGTGCCAGCAGCTTAAGGAAGGACAGGGATCAAGAGACCCAGTACTTC.

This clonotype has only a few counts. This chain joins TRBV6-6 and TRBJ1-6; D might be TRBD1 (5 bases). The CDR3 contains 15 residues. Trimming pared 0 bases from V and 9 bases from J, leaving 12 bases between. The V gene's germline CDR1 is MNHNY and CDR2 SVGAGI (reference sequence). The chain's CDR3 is CASSYSNMGLSPLHF. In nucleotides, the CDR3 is TGTGCCAGCAGTTACTCGAATATGGGGCTTTCACCCCTCCACTTT.

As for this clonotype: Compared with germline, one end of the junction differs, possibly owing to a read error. In nucleotides, the CDR3 is TGCAGCCTTGAAGAAGGCTATGGCTACACCTTC. Amino acids: CSLEEGYGYTF. The V and J genes are TRBV29-1 and TRBJ1-2, with D uncertain. Germline lookup yields CDR1 SQVTM and CDR2 ANQGSEA. This CDR3 comprises 11 residues.

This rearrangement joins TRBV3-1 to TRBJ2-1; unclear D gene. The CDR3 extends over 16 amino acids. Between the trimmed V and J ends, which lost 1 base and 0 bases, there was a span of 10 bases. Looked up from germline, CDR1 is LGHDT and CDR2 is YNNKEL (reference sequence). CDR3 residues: CASSQGSRSSYNEQFF. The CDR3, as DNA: TGTGCCAGCAGCCAAGGTTCCCGTAGCTCCTACAATGAGCAGTTCTTC.

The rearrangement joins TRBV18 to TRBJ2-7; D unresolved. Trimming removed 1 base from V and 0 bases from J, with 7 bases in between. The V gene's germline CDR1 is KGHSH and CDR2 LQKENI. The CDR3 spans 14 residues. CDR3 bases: TGTGCCAGCTCACCACAGGGCAACTCCTACGAGCAGTACTTC. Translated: CASSPQGNSYEQYF.

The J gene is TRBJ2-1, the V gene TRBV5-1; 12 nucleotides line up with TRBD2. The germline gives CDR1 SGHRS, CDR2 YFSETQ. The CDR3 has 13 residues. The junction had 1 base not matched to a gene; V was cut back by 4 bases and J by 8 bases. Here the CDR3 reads CASSRLAGDEQFF. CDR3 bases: TGCGCCAGCAGCCGACTAGCGGGAGATGAGCAGTTCTTC.

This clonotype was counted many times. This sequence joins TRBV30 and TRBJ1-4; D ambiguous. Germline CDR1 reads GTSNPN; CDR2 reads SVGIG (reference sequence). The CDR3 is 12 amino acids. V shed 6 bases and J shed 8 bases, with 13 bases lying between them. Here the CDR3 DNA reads TGTGCCTGCGTTCCTTCTGGAGAAAAACTGTTTTTT. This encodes CACVPSGEKLFF.

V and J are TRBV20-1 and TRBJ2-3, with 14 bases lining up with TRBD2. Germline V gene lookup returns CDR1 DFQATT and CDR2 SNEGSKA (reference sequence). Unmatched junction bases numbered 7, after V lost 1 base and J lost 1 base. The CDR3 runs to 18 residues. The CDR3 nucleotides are TGCAGTGCTAGAGGGGGACTAGCGGGAGCCCTACGCACAGATACGCAGTATTTT. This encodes CSARGGLAGALRTDTQYF.